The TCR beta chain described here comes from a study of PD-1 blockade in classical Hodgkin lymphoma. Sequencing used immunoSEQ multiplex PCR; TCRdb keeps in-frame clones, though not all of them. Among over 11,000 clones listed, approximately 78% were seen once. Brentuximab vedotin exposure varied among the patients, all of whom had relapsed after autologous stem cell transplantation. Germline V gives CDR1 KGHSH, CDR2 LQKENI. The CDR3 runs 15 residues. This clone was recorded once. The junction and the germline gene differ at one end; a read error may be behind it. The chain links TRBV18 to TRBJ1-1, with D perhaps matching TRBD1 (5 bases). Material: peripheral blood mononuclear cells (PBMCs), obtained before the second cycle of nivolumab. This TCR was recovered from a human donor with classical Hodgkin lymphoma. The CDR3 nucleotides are TGTGCCAGCTCATCTCTCGGGGGAGGGATTCTGAAGAGGATCTTT. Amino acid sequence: CASSSLGGGILKRIF.